Below, 22 T cell receptor beta chains from the same sample are listed, as sequenced in a study of chemoradiotherapy in HPV16-positive cancers. Produced via immunoSEQ multiplex PCR; TCRdb's table is partial and in-frame only. The sample lists some 8,300 clones, approximately 81% seen once, with roughly 38% in the top ten. The sequencing here drew on tumor tissue, taken from a patient who underwent chemoradiotherapy. These receptors originate from a human donor with HPV-associated anogenital cancer.

The rearrangement uses TRBV12-5 and TRBJ2-2, with 8 bases aligning to TRBD1. V gave up 0 bases and J gave up 1 base; unmatched junction bases: 4. The germline V gene encodes CDR1 LGHNT and CDR2 FRNRAP. The CDR3 is 17 amino acids. The chain's CDR3 is CASGLVQGALNTGELFF. CDR3 DNA: TGTGCTAGTGGTTTGGTTCAGGGGGCCTTGAACACCGGGGAGCTGTTTTTT.

The chain joins TRBV28 to TRBJ2-7; D is undetermined. This CDR3 region has 13 residues. V was cut by 7 bases and J by 1 base, with 11 bases left in between. Germline CDR1 is MDHEN and CDR2 is SYDVKM. The CDR3 protein is CASTSSGSYEQYV. Here the CDR3 DNA reads TGTGCCAGCACCTCCTCCGGTTCCTACGAGCAGTACGTC.

J is TRBJ2-7 and V is TRBV4-3; D might be TRBD1 or TRBD2, each matching 6 bases. Germline V gene data show CDR1 as LGHNA and CDR2 as YSLEER. The CDR3 is 16 residues long. V lost 0 bases and J 2 bases, leaving 14 bases between the germline ends. The CDR3 bases are TGCGCCAGCAGCCAAGAGGGCGGGGACAAAGCCTACGAGCAGTACTTC. Protein: CASSQEGGDKAYEQYF.

The V call is TRBV7-9, the J call TRBJ2-2; TRBD2 matches at 10 bases. Unmatched junction bases numbered 7, after V lost 4 bases and J lost 5 bases. The CDR3 covers 16 residues. Germline-derived CDR1 and CDR2 are SEHNR and FQNEAQ (reference sequence). The CDR3 reads CASSSSGRGSTGELFF. The DNA for the CDR3 is TGTGCCAGCAGCTCAAGCGGGAGGGGGTCGACCGGGGAGCTGTTTTTT.

The chain has TRBV7-9 and TRBJ2-7, with TRBD1 identical over 9 bases. Germline V gene data show CDR1 as SEHNR and CDR2 as FQNEAQ (reference sequence). The CDR3 is 15 residues long. Trimming took 5 bases from V and 2 from J; bases not matched to a gene: 7. CDR3 nucleotides: TGTGCCAGCAGCCTAGTAGGGACAGGGCCCTACGAGCAGTACTTC. This codes for CASSLVGTGPYEQYF.

The rearrangement uses TRBV19 and TRBJ1-3; the D is unclear. V was cut by 3 bases and J by 0 bases, with 6 bases left in between. The CDR3 sequence is 14 residues long. Germline assignment: CDR1 LNHDA and CDR2 SQIVND (reference sequence). CDR3 loop: CASSIPGSGNTIYF. The CDR3 DNA is TGTGCCAGTAGTATCCCCGGCTCTGGAAACACCATATATTTT.

The rearrangement links TRBV7-8 to TRBJ2-1, with 8 bases identical to TRBD2. Per germline, CDR1 SGHVS and CDR2 FQNEAQ. This CDR3 contains 17 residues. V gave up 4 bases and J gave up 5 bases; unmatched junction bases: 13. The CDR3 DNA reads as TGTGCCAGCAGCTCTACCCCCGGGACTAGGCCTAACAATGAGCAGTTCTTC. Translated: CASSSTPGTRPNNEQFF.

This sequence joins TRBV5-1 and TRBJ1-5; 7 bases are a match to TRBD1. The CDR3 runs to 15 residues. The germline gives CDR1 SGHRS, CDR2 YFSETQ. The V segment lost 2 bases and the J segment 0 bases; nucleotides outside the gene matches: 2. CDR3 nucleotide sequence: TGCGCCAGCAGCTTTAACAGGGGTAGCAATCAGCCCCAGCATTTT. Amino acid sequence: CASSFNRGSNQPQHF.

The gene calls are TRBV7-6 and TRBJ1-2; possible D gene TRBD1, 6 bases. CDR1 and CDR2 (germline): SGHVS, FNYEAQ. V lost 3 bases, J lost 7 bases, and 12 bases lay in between. CDR3 length: 13 residues. The CDR3 spells CASSFTGYGGYTF. DNA of the CDR3: TGTGCCAGCAGCTTTACAGGGTACGGTGGCTACACCTTC.

In its sample, this clone was seen once. The chain joins TRBV28 to TRBJ1-4; a possible D gene is TRBD1 (5 bases). Per the germline V gene, CDR1 is MDHEN and CDR2 is SYDVKM. This CDR3 has 17 residues. The ends were cut back, 8 bases at V and 0 bases at J, with 19 bases in the middle. The CDR3 DNA reads TGTGCCAGCTACGGGACGAACCCCAATTCAACTAATGAAAAACTGTTTTTT. Amino acids: CASYGTNPNSTNEKLFF.

This clone was detected a few times. J is TRBJ1-1 and V is TRBV6-5; tentative D call: TRBD1 (5 bases). The CDR3 spans 13 residues. Per germline, CDR1 MNHEY and CDR2 SVGAGI. V shed 7 bases and J shed 9 bases, with 18 bases lying between them. The DNA for the CDR3 is TGTGCCAGCACCAGTTCTCGGGGCAGGCAAGCTTTCTTT. Protein: CASTSSRGRQAFF.

The chain recombines TRBV18 with TRBJ1-5, with 11 bases that match TRBD1. The CDR3 runs to 18 residues. Germline V gives CDR1 KGHSH, CDR2 LQKENI. Losses at the gene ends were 6 bases for V and 1 base for J; bases not matched to a gene: 11. CDR3: CASSRTGGGGGSNQPQHF. CDR3 DNA: TGTGCCAGCTCCAGGACAGGGGGCGGAGGTGGGAGCAATCAGCCCCAGCATTTT.

The chain has TRBV7-2 and TRBJ1-5, with no clear D. From germline, CDR1 is SGHTA and CDR2 FQGNSA. The CDR3 is made up of 14 amino acids. V was pared by 2 bases and J by 2 bases, with 7 bases between. The CDR3 DNA reads TGTGCCAGCAGCTTACCTGGTGGCAATCAGCCCCAGCATTTT. This gives the protein CASSLPGGNQPQHF.

This chain uses TRBV7-2 with TRBJ1-1, with 12 positions matching TRBD1. Germline CDR1 and CDR2: SGHTA and FQGNSA. Unmatched junction bases numbered 6, after V lost 3 bases and J lost 7 bases. The CDR3 is made up of 15 amino acids. The DNA for the CDR3 is TGTGCCAGCAGCTTCGGGACAGGGGGCGTACTTGAAGCTTTCTTT. It translates to CASSFGTGGVLEAFF.

The gene calls are TRBV11-3 and TRBJ2-1; no clear D gene. Germline CDR1 reads SGHNT; CDR2 reads YENEEA. The V end was cut by 1 base, the J end by 8 bases, with 12 bases between. This CDR3 spans 14 amino acids. CDR3: CASSLGPVGDEQFF. The CDR3 region has the DNA TGTGCCAGCAGCTTAGGCCCCGTTGGGGATGAGCAGTTCTTC.

This chain links TRBV10-3 with TRBJ2-7; 11 positions match TRBD1. Germline assignment: CDR1 ENHRY and CDR2 SYGVKD. With V trimmed by 3 bases and J by 3 bases, 4 bases remained unmatched. The CDR3 contains 15 residues. This chain's CDR3 is CAISERTGGRYEQYF. As DNA, the CDR3 is TGTGCCATCAGTGAAAGGACAGGGGGCCGCTACGAGCAGTACTTC.

The V gene is TRBV29-1, the J gene TRBJ2-3, with 16 bases lining up with TRBD2. V trimming: 0 bases; J trimming: 2 bases; junction bases outside the gene matches: 2. Per germline, CDR1 SQVTM and CDR2 ANQGSEA. This CDR3 comprises 17 residues. The CDR3 spells CSVEEGLAGGHTDTQYF. As DNA, the CDR3 is TGCAGCGTTGAAGAGGGACTAGCGGGGGGGCACACAGATACGCAGTATTTT.

This clone was counted only a few times. This chain joins TRBV7-3 and TRBJ2-1; D is unresolved. Trimming took 5 bases from V and 8 from J, leaving 16 bases between them. The CDR3 has 14 residues. Germline V gene sequence: CDR1 SGHTA, CDR2 FQGTGA. The CDR3 loop reads CASSLDGVLDEQFF. DNA of the CDR3: TGTGCCAGCAGCCTGGACGGCGTTTTGGATGAGCAGTTCTTC.

The chain couples TRBV11-3 to TRBJ2-5; 7 bases are a match to TRBD2. CDR3 length: 14 residues. V shed 5 bases, J shed 5 bases, and the junction held 8 bases outside the gene matches. Per the germline V gene, CDR1 is SGHNT and CDR2 is YENEEA. Here the CDR3 reads CASSLGGEAETQYF. The CDR3 DNA reads as TGTGCCAGCAGCCTGGGGGGGGAGGCGGAGACCCAGTACTTC.

This chain uses TRBV4-3 with TRBJ2-7, with TRBD1 as a possible D gene (5 bases). The V end lost 0 bases, the J end lost 3 bases, and 9 bases lay between the germline ends. This CDR3 contains 14 residues. Germline CDR1 is LGHNA and CDR2 is YSLEER. The CDR3 sequence: CASSQEQGHYEQYF. The DNA of the CDR3 is TGCGCCAGCAGCCAAGAACAAGGACACTACGAGCAGTACTTC.

This clone has more than one count but fewer than ten. The J gene is TRBJ2-1, the V gene TRBV14; possible D gene TRBD2, 5 bases. V gave up 4 bases and J gave up 0 bases, with 7 bases separating them. The CDR3 consists of 14 residues. Germline V gene data show CDR1 as SGHDN and CDR2 as FVKESK. For the CDR3, the DNA is TGTGCCAGCAGCCTAGGGAGCTCCTACAATGAGCAGTTCTTC. The encoded protein is CASSLGSSYNEQFF.

V usage is TRBV7-9 and J usage is TRBJ2-5; 8 nucleotides agree with TRBD2. This CDR3 is built from 14 residues. Germline V gene data show CDR1 as SEHNR and CDR2 as FQNEAQ (reference sequence). Unmatched junction bases numbered 1, after V lost 1 base and J lost 3 bases. CDR3 sequence reads: CASSLGGGKETQYF. In DNA, the CDR3 is TGTGCCAGCAGCTTAGGCGGGGGGAAAGAGACCCAGTACTTC.